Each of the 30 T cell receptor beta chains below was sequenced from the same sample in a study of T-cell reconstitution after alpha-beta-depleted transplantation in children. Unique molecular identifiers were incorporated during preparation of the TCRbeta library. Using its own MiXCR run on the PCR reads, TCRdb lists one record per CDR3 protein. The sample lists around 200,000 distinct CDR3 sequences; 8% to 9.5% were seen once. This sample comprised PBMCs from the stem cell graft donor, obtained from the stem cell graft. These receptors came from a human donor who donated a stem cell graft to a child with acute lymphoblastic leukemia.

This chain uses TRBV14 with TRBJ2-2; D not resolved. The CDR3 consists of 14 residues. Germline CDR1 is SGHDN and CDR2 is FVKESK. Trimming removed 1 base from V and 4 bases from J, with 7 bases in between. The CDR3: CASSQVISTGELFF. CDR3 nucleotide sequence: TGTGCCAGCAGCCAAGTTATCAGCACCGGGGAGCTGTTTTTT.

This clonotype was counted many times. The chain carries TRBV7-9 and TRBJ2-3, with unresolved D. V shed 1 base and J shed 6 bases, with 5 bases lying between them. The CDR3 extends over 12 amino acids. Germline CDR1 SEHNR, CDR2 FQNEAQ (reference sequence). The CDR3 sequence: CASSLVGDTQYF. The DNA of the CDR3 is TGTGCCAGCAGCTTAGTTGGGGATACGCAGTATTTT. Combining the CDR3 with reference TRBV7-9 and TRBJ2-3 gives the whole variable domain DTGVSQNPRHKITKRGQNVTFRCDPISEHNRLYWYRQTLGQGPEFLTYFQNEAQLEKSRLLSDRFSAERPKGSFSTLEIQRTEQGDSAMYLCASSLVGDTQYFGPGTRLTVL.

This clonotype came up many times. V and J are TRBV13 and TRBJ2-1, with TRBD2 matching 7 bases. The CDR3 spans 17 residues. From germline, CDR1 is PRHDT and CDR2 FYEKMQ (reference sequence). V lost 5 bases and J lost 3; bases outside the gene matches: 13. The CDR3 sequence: CASSTTESGVGYNEQFF. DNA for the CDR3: TGTGCCAGCAGCACAACCGAAAGCGGGGTGGGCTACAATGAGCAGTTCTTC.

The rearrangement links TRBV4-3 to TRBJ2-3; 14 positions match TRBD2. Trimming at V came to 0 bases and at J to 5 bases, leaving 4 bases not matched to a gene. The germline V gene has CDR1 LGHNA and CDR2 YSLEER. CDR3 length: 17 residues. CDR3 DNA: TGCGCCAGCAGCCAAGAGCGACTAGCGGGGGGGGGAGATACGCAGTATTTT. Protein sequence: CASSQERLAGGGDTQYF.

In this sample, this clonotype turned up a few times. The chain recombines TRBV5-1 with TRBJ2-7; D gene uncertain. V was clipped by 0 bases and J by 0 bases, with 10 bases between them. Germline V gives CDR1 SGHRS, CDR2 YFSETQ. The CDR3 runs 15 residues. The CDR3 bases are TGCGCCAGCAGCTTGGTGCCAGCATCCTCCTACGAGCAGTACTTC. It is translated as CASSLVPASSYEQYF.

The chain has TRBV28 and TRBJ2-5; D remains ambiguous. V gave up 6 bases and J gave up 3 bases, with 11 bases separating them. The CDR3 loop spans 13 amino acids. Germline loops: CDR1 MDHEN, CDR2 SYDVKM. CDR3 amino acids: CASSDITKETQYF. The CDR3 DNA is TGTGCCAGCAGCGACATAACCAAAGAGACCCAGTACTTC. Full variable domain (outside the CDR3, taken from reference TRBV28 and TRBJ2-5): DVKVTQSSRYLVKRTGEKVFLECVQDMDHENMFWYRQDPGLGLRLIYFSYDVKMKEKGDIPEGYSVSREKKERFSLILESASTNQTSMYLCASSDITKETQYFGPGTRLLVL.

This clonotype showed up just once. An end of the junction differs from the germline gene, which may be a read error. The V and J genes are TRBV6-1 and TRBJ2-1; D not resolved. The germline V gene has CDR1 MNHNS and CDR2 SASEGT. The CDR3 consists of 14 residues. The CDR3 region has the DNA TGTGCCAGCAGTGAATTAACGTCTTACAGTGAGCAGTTCTTC. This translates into CASSELTSYSEQFF.

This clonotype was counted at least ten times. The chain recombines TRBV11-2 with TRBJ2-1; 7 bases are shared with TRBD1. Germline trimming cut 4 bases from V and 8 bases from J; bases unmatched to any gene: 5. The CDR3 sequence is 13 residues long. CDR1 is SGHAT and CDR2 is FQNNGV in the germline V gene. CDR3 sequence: CASSSQGRDEQFF. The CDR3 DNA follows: TGTGCCAGCAGCTCACAGGGGCGAGATGAGCAGTTCTTC.

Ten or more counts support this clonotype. The CDR3 bases are TGTGCCAGCAGTATGGGGCCTTGGAACACTGAAGCTTTCTTT. Its translation is CASSMGPWNTEAFF. The chain links TRBV27 to TRBJ1-1; a weak D match, TRBD1 (5 bases). Germline V gives CDR1 MNHEY, CDR2 SMNVEV (reference sequence). The CDR3 is 14 residues long. V was shortened by 5 bases and J by 1 base, with 11 bases between the two germline ends.

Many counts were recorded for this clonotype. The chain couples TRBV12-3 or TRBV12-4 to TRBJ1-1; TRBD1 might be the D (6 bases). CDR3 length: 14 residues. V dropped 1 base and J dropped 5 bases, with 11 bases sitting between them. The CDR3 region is CASSLEGRGTEAFF. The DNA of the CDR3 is TGTGCCAGCAGTTTAGAGGGGAGGGGGACTGAAGCTTTCTTT.

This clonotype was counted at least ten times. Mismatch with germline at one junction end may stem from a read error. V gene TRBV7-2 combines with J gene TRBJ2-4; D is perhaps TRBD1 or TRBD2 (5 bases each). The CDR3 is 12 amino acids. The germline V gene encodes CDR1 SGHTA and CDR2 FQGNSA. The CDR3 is CASSYPWGTSYF. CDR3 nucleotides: TGTGCCAGCAGCTACCCATGGGGGACCAGTTATTTC.

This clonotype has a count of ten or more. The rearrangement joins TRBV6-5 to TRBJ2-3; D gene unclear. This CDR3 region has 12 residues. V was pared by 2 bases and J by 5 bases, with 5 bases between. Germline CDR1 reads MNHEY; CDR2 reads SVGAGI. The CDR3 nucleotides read TGTGCCAGCAGTTACGGGCAAGATACGCAGTATTTT. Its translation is CASSYGQDTQYF.

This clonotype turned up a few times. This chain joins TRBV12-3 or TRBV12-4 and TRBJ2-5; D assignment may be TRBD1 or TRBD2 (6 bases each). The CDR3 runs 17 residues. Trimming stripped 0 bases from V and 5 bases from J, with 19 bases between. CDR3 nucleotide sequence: TGTGCCAGCAGTTTAGCAGCCTTTTGGGGGGCGGGGGAGACCCAGTACTTC. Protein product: CASSLAAFWGAGETQYF.

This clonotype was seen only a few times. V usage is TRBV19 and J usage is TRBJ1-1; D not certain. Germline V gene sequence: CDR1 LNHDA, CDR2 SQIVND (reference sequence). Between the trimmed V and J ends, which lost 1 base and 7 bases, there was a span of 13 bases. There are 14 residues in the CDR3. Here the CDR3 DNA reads TGTGCCAGTAGTATAGCACCAGCACCCCATGAAGCTTTCTTT. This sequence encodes CASSIAPAPHEAFF.

The CDR3 DNA sequence: TGTGCCAGCAGTTCCCGCTACTCAGGGCAGTACTTC. As protein: CASSSRYSGQYF. V gene TRBV6-5 combines with J gene TRBJ2-7; D ambiguous. Trimming left V 4 bases short and J 9 bases short, with 13 bases between. There are 12 residues in the CDR3. Germline V CDR1 and CDR2: MNHEY, SVGAGI.

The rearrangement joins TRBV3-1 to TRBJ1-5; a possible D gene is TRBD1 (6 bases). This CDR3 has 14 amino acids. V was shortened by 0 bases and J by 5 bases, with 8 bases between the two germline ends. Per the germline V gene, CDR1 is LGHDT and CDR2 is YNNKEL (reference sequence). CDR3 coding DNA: TGTGCCAGCAGCCAAGACAGGGGTTATCAGCCCCAGCATTTT. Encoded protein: CASSQDRGYQPQHF.

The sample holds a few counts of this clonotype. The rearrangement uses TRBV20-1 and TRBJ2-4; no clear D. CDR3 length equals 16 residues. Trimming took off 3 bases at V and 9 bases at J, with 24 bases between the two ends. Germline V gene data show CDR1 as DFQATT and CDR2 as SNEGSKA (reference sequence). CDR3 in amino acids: CSASQPARPTYGIQYF. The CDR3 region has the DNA TGCAGTGCTAGTCAACCGGCCCGACCAACCTATGGCATTCAGTACTTC.

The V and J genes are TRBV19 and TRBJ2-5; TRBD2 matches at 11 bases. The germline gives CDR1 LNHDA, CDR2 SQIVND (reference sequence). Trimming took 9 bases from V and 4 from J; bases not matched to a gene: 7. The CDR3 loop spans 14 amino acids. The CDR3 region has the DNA TGTGCCAGCTCCCGACTAGCGGGGAGAGAGACCCAGTACTTC. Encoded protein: CASSRLAGRETQYF.

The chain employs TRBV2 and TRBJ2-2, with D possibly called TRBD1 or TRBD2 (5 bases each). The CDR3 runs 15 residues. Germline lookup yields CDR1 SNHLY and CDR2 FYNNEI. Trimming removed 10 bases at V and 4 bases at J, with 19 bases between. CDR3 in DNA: TGTGCCATCCTCGCAGGAGCTGGGGGCACCGGGGAGCTGTTTTTT. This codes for CAILAGAGGTGELFF. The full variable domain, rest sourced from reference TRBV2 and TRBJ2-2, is EPEVTQTPSHQVTQMGQEVILRCVPISNHLYFYWYRQILGQKVEFLVSFYNNEISEKSEIFDDQFSVERPDGSNFTLKIRSTKLEDSAMYFCAILAGAGGTGELFFGEGSRLTVL.

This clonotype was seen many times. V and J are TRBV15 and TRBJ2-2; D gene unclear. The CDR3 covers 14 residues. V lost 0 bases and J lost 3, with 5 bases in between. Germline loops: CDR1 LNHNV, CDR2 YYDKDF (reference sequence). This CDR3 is CATSRDSYTGELFF. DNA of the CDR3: TGTGCCACCAGCAGAGACAGCTACACCGGGGAGCTGTTTTTT.

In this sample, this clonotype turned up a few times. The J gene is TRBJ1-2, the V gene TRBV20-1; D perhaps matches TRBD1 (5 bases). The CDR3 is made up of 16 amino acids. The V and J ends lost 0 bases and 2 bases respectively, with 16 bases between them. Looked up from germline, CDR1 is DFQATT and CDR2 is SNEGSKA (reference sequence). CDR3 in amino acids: CSARDSGAGRNYGYTF. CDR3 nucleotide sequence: TGCAGTGCTAGAGACTCGGGAGCAGGGAGGAACTATGGCTACACCTTC.

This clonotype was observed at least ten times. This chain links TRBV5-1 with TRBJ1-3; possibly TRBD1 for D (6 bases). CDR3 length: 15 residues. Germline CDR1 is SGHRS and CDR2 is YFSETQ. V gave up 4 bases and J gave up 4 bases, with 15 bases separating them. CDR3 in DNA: TGCGCCAGCAGCAGCTCAGGGGCAGAAGGAAACACCATATATTTT. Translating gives CASSSSGAEGNTIYF.

In DNA form, the CDR3 reads TGTGCCAGCAGCCAAGAGGGGCGAGCGGGGGTCCCCACGCAGTATTTT. This sequence encodes CASSQEGRAGVPTQYF. The chain combines TRBV4-2 with TRBJ2-3, with 8 bases matching TRBD2. V gave up 0 bases and J gave up 9 bases; unmatched junction bases: 11. The CDR3 length is 16 residues. From germline, CDR1 is LGHNA and CDR2 YNFKEQ.

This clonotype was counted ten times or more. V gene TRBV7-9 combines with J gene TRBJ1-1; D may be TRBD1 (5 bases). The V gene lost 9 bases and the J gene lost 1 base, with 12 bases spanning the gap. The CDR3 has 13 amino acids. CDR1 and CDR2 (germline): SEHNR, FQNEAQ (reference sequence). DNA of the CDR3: TGTGCCAGGAAACAGGATTCGAACACTGAAGCTTTCTTT. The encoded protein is CARKQDSNTEAFF. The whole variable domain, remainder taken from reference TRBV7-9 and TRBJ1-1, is DTGVSQNPRHKITKRGQNVTFRCDPISEHNRLYWYRQTLGQGPEFLTYFQNEAQLEKSRLLSDRFSAERPKGSFSTLEIQRTEQGDSAMYLCARKQDSNTEAFFGQGTRLTVV.

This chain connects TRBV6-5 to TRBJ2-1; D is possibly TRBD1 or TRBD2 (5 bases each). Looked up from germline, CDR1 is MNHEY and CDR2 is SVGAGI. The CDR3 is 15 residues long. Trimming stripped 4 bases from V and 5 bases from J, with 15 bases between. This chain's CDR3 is CASSSVTGTNNEQFF. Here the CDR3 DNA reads TGTGCCAGCAGTTCGGTCACCGGGACCAACAATGAGCAGTTCTTC.

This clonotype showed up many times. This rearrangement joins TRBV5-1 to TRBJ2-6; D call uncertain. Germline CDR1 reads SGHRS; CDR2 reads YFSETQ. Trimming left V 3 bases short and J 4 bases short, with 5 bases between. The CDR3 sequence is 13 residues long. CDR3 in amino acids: CASSSWGANVLTF. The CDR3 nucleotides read TGCGCCAGCAGCTCCTGGGGGGCCAACGTCCTGACTTTC.

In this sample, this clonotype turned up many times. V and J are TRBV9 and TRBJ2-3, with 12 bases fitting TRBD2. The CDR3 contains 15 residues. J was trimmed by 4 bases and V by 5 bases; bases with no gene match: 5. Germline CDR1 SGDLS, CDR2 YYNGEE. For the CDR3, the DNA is TGTGCCAGCAGGGGGCTAGCGGGGGGGCCAGATACGCAGTATTTT. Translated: CASRGLAGGPDTQYF. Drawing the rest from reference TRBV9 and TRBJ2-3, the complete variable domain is DSGVTQTPKHLITATGQRVTLRCSPRSGDLSVYWYQQSLDQGLQFLIQYYNGEERAKGNILERFSAQQFPDLHSELNLSSLELGDSALYFCASRGLAGGPDTQYFGPGTRLTVL.

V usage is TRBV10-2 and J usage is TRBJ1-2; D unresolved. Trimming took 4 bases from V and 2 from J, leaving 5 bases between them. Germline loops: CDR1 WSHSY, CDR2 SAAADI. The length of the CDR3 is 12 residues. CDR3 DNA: TGCGCCAGCAGTGTATCAAACTATGGCTACACCTTC. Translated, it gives CASSVSNYGYTF.

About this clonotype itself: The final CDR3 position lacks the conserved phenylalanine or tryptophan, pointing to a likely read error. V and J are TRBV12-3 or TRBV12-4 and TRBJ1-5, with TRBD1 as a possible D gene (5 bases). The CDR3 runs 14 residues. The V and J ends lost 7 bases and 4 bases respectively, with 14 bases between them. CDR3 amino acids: CASTDRRVNQPQHV. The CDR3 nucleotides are TGTGCCAGCACCGACAGACGGGTAAATCAGCCCCAGCATGTT.

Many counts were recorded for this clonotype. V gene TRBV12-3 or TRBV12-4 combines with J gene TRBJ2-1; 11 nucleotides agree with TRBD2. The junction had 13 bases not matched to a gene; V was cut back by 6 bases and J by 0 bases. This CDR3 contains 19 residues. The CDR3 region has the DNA TGTGCCAGCAGCCGGACCCCGACTAGCGGGGTTATCTCCTACAATGAGCAGTTCTTC. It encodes CASSRTPTSGVISYNEQFF.